Listed below are T cell receptor beta chains from one sample, sequenced in a study of post-analysis software for immune sequencing data. TCRdb reprocessed the PCR reads via MiXCR and lists one record per CDR3 protein. The sample includes under 200,000 distinct CDR3 sequences, around 30% of them seen just once. Sequences were obtained from blood. All receptors come from a girl between 2 and 17 years old with multiple sclerosis. Both conserved end residues are part of each CDR3. A D gene is named only where the DNA matches it firmly. Some rows mark clone size as missing; the rest say once, few, many or name a class of expanded clone.

v_call,clone_size,d_call,j_call,cdr3_aa,cdr3_nt
TRBV25-1,NA,NA,TRBJ1-1,CASSEVIGGGNTEAFF,TGTGCCAGCAGTGAAGTGATCGGGGGAGGCAACACTGAAGCTTTCTTT
TRBV20-1,many,TRBD2,TRBJ2-1,CSARDRTSGGLNEQFF,TGCAGTGCTAGAGATCGCACTAGCGGGGGCCTCAATGAGCAGTTCTTC
TRBV12-5,NA,NA,TRBJ1-1,CASGLGAGGTEAFF,TGTGCTAGTGGTTTGGGGGCCGGCGGCACTGAAGCTTTCTTT
TRBV25-1,many,NA,TRBJ2-7,CASSGLGTGTYEQYF,TGTGCCAGCAGTGGCCTAGGGACTGGAACCTACGAGCAGTACTTC
TRBV27,many,TRBD2,TRBJ2-5,CASSLSLAGGQETQYF,TGTGCCAGCAGTTTATCCCTAGCGGGGGGCCAAGAGACCCAGTACTTC
TRBV29-1,many,TRBD2,TRBJ2-7,CSVLAGVDEQYF,TGCAGCGTACTAGCGGGAGTGGACGAGCAGTACTTC
TRBV10-2,NA,NA,TRBJ1-5,CASSSGDGNQPQHF,TGCGCCAGCAGTTCGGGGGACGGCAATCAGCCCCAGCATTTT
TRBV7-2,few,NA,TRBJ1-1,CASSLGRQRLNTEAFF,TGTGCCAGCAGCTTAGGAAGACAGCGTTTGAACACTGAAGCTTTCTTT
TRBV6-1,many,TRBD1,TRBJ2-6,CASRKTGTGTLSGANVLTF,TGTGCCAGCAGAAAGACCGGGACAGGGACCCTCTCTGGGGCCAACGTCCTGACTTTC
TRBV10-3,few,NA,TRBJ1-6,CAITGTLVSPLHF,TGTGCCATCACCGGCACTTTGGTTTCACCCCTCCACTTT
TRBV15,many,NA,TRBJ2-3,CATSRIRGGAVDTQYF,TGTGCCACCAGCAGAATAAGAGGGGGGGCCGTAGATACGCAGTATTTT
TRBV5-1,few,NA,TRBJ1-6,CASSFGGDHYNSPLHF,TGCGCCAGCAGCTTTGGAGGGGACCACTATAATTCACCCCTCCACTTT